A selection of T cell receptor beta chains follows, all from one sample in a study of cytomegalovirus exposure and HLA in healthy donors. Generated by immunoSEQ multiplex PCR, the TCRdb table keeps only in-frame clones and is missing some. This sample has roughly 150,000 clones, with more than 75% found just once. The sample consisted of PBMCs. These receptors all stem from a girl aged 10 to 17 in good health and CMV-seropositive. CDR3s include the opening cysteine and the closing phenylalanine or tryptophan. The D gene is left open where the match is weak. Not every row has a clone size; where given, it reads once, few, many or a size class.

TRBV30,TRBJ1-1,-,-,TGTGCCTGGAGTTTAATGAACACTGAAGCTTTCTTT,CAWSLMNTEAFF
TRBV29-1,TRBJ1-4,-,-,TGCAGCGTTGGAGGGGCGGGGAATGAAAAACTGTTTTTT,CSVGGAGNEKLFF
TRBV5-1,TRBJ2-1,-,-,TGCGCCAGCAGCTCGGGGAGTACCAGCTCCTACAATGAGCAGTTCTTC,CASSSGSTSSYNEQFF
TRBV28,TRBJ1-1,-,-,TGTGCCAGCAGTTTTTACCGAGGGGGCACTGAAGCTTTCTTT,CASSFYRGGTEAFF
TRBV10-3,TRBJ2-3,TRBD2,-,TGTGCCATCAGCCTTAGCGGGGCCACAGATACGCAGTATTTT,CAISLSGATDTQYF
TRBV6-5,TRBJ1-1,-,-,TGTGCCAGCAGTTTTCAGGGGTCCACGAACACTGAAGCTTTCTTT,CASSFQGSTNTEAFF
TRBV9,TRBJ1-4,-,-,TGTGCCAGCAGCGGACGGGGGGGGGATTCAGAAAAACTGTTTTTT,CASSGRGGDSEKLFF
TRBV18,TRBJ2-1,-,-,TGTGCCAGCTCGGCAGGGGACAATGAGCAGTTCTTC,CASSAGDNEQFF
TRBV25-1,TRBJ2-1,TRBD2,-,TGTGCCAGCAGTGAAAGCGGGAGGGCCGGCAATGAGCAGTTCTTC,CASSESGRAGNEQFF
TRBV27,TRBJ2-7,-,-,TGTGCCAGCAGTTTAAGTGGGGGCCACGAGCAGTACTTC,CASSLSGGHEQYF
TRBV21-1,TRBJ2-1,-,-,TGTGCCAGCAGCATCGGGGGGGGAAGGGGATCCAGCTCCTACAATGAGCAGTTCTTC,CASSIGGGRGSSSYNEQFF
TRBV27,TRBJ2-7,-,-,TGTGCCAGCAGTTTTTTCGCCGGGAACTACGAGCAGTACTTC,CASSFFAGNYEQYF
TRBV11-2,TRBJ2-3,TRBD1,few,TGTGCCAGCAGCTCGGACAGGGCCACAGATACGCAGTATTTT,CASSSDRATDTQYF
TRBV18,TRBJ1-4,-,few,TGTGCCAGCTCACCACGCGGGGTGGATGAAAAACTGTTTTTT,CASSPRGVDEKLFF
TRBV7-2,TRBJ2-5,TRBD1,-,TGTGCCAGCAGCTCCAGGGGGCGATACTACGAGACCCAGTACTTC,CASSSRGRYYETQYF
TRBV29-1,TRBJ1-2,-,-,TGCAGCGTTGAGAGTTCCAGGGCGAACTATGGCTACACCTTC,CSVESSRANYGYTF
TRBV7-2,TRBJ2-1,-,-,TGTGCCAGCAGCCCATTTGAGGTTGGCAATGAGCAGTTCTTC,CASSPFEVGNEQFF
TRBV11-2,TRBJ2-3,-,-,TGTGCCAGCAGGGCATGGTCGGGGGGCACAGATACGCAGTATTTT,CASRAWSGGTDTQYF
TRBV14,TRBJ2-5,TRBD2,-,TGTGCCAGCAGCCAAGATGCGTCAGCGGGGGGTAACCAGTACTTC,CASSQDASAGGNQYF
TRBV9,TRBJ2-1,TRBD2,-,TGTGCCAGCAGCGTAGGGCTAGCGGGGGAATACAATGAGCAGTTCTTC,CASSVGLAGEYNEQFF
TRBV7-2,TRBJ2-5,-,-,TGTGCCAGCAGTCCCCGAAGCGGAGGGCAAGAGACCCAGTACTTC,CASSPRSGGQETQYF
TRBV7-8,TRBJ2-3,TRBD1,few,TGTGCCAGCAGCTTAGGGTCAGGGGGCGCGCAGTATTTT,CASSLGSGGAQYF
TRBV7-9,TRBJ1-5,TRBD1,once,TGTGCCAGCAGCTCGGACAGGGGGCTCAATCAGCCCCAGCATTTT,CASSSDRGLNQPQHF
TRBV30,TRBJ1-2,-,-,TGTGCCTGGAGGGCCCTGGGCAGGGACTCTTTCTATGGCTACACCTTC,CAWRALGRDSFYGYTF
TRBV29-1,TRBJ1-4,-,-,TGCAGCGTCGGACAGCTAACTAATGAAAAACTGTTTTTT,CSVGQLTNEKLFF
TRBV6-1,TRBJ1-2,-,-,TGTGCCAGCAGCGGAATACAGGATTCTAACTATGGCTACACCTTC,CASSGIQDSNYGYTF
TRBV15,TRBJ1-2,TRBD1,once,TGTGCCACCAGCAGATCGACAGGGGTGAGCGGCTACACCTTC,CATSRSTGVSGYTF
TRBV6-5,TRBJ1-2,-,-,TGTGCCAGCACCGCGGCGGGACGGCACTATGGCTACACCTTC,CASTAAGRHYGYTF
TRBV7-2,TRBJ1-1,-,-,TGTGCCAGCAGCCTAATAACGAACACTGAAGCTTTCTTT,CASSLITNTEAFF
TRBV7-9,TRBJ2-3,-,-,TGTGCCAGCAGCCCTCCGATCGGGGATACGCAGTATTTT,CASSPPIGDTQYF
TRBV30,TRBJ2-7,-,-,TGTGCCTGGGCTCAGGGGCCGAAGGCCTACGAGCAGTACTTC,CAWAQGPKAYEQYF
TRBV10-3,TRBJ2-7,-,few,TGTGCCAGCAGTGGCGTAGCTATCAAATACGAGCAGTACTTC,CASSGVAIKYEQYF
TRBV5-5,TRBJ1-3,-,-,TGTGCCAGCAGCTTGGGCAGGGCTGGAAACACCATATATTTT,CASSLGRAGNTIYF
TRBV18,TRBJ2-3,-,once,TGTGCCACCCAGGGTGACGCTACAGATACGCAGTATTTT,CATQGDATDTQYF
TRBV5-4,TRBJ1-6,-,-,TGTGCCAGCAGCCCTGGAGGCCGAGAGATTAATTCACCCCTCCACTTT,CASSPGGREINSPLHF
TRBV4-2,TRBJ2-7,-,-,TGTGCCAGCAGCCAAGACGCGGCCTTTGGTCCGCAGTACTTC,CASSQDAAFGPQYF
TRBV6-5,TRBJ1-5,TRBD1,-,TGTGCCAGCAGTGCATCTGGACAGGGGTATCAGCCCCAGCATTTT,CASSASGQGYQPQHF
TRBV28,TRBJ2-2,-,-,TGTGCCAGCAGTTTACGAGATACCGGGGAGCTGTTTTTT,CASSLRDTGELFF
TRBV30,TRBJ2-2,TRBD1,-,TGTGCCTGGAGTGTTGGCCAGGGGGCGCCGCTGTTTTTT,CAWSVGQGAPLFF
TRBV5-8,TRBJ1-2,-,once,TGTGCCAGCAGCTTGGCAGGCCCCTATGGCTACACCTTC,CASSLAGPYGYTF
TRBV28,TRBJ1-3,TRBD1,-,TGTGCCAGCAGTTACACCCTGGGACAGGGGAGGGCCGCTGGAAACACCATATATTTT,CASSYTLGQGRAAGNTIYF
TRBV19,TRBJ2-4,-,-,TGTGCCAGTAGTATAGGCCAACAAAGCATTCAGTACTTC,CASSIGQQSIQYF
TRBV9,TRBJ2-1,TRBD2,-,TGTGCCAGCAGCGTAGGACTAGCGGGAGCCAATGAGCAGTTCTTC,CASSVGLAGANEQFF
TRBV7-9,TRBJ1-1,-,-,TGTGCCAGCAGCCATGGAGGAGACATGAACACTGAAGCTTTCTTT,CASSHGGDMNTEAFF
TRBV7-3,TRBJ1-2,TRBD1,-,TGTGCCAGCAGCTTAACTGCGACAGGGAGAAGCTACACCTTC,CASSLTATGRSYTF
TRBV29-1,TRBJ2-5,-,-,TGCAGCGTTGACGGGGTCAGGCGACCGTCCCAAGAGACCCAGTACTTC,CSVDGVRRPSQETQYF
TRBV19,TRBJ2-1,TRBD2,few,TGTGCCAGTAGGCTAGCGGGGGGCCTTGGGAACAATGAGCAGTTCTTC,CASRLAGGLGNNEQFF
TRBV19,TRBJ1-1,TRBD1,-,TGTGCCAGTAGTACGACAGGGTCGGACACTGAAGCTTTCTTT,CASSTTGSDTEAFF
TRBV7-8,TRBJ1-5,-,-,TGTGCCAGCAGCTTATCCCAGTGGGCTGGCAGCAATCAGCCCCAGCATTTT,CASSLSQWAGSNQPQHF
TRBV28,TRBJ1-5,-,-,TGTGCCAGCAGTTTACCGGACAGCCCTAGCAATCAGCCCCAGCATTTT,CASSLPDSPSNQPQHF
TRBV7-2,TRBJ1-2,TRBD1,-,TGTGCCAGCAGCTTAGCGGAGGGACAGGGGCTTTCCTATGGCTACACCTTC,CASSLAEGQGLSYGYTF